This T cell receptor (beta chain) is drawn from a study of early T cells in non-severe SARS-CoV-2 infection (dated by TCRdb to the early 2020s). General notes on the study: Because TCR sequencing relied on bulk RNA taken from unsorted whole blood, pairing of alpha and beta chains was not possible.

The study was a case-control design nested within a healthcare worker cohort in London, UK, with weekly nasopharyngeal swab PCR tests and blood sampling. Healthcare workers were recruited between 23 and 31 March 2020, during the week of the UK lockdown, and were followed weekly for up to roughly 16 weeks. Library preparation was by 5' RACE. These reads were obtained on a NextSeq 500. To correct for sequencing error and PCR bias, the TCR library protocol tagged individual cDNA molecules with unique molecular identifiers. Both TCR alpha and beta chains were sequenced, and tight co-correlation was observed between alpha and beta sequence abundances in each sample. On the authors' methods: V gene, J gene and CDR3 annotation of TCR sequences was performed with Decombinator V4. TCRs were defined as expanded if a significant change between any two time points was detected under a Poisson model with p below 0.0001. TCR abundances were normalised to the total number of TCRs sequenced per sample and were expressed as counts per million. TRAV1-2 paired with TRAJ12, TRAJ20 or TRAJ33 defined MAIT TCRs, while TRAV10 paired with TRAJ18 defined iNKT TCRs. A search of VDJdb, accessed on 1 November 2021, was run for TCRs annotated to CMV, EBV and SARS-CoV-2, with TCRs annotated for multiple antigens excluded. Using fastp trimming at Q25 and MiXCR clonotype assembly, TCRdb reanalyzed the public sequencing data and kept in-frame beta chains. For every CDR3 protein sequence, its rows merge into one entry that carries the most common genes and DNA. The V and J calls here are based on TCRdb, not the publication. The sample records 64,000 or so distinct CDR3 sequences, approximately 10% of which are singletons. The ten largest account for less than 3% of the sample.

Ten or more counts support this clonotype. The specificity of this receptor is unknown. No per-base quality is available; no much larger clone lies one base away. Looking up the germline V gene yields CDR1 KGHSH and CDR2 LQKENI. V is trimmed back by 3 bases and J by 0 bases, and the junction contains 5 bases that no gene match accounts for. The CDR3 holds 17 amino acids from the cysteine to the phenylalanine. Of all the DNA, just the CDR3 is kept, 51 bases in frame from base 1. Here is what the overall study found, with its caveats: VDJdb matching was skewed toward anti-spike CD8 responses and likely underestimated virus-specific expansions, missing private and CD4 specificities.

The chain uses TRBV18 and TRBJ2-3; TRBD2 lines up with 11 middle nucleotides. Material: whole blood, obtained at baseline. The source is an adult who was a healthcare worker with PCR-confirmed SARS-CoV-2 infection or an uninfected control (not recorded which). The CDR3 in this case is CASSPGLAVSSTDTQYF. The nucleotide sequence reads TGTGCCAGCTCACCGGGACTAGCGGTATCTAGCACAGATACGCAGTATTTT.